A selection of T cell receptor beta chains follows, all from one sample in a study of identical twins. TCRdb itself ran the 5' RACE reads through MiXCR, one entry per CDR3 protein. The sample contains about 790,000 distinct CDR3 sequences, over 15% of which appear only once. This sample was shared with a second study, whose subject was T cells expressing NK-cell markers.

Sequences were obtained from PBMCs. Every receptor here comes from a woman in her late teens or twenties in good health. Each CDR3 is given with its conserved first and last residue. A D gene is named only where the DNA matches it firmly. Not every row has a clone size; where given, it reads once, few, many or a size class.

TRBV5-1	few	.	TRBJ2-3	15	TGCGCCAGCAGCTTGGACTACCGGGGGACAGATACGCAGTATTTT	CASSLDYRGTDTQYF
TRBV25-1	.	.	TRBJ2-7	13	TGTGCCAGCACCAAACCGGGGGCGTACGAGCAGTACTTC	CASTKPGAYEQYF
TRBV20-1	.	TRBD2	TRBJ2-7	13	TGCAGTGCTAGCCCCCGGGGGGGCTACGAGCAGTACTTC	CSASPRGGYEQYF
TRBV30	.	.	TRBJ2-6	16	TGTGCCTGGAGTAGGACTTTAGACTCTGGGGCCAACGTCCTGACTTTC	CAWSRTLDSGANVLTF
TRBV7-3	few	.	TRBJ1-4	15	TGTGCCAGCAGCTACCGGGACGCAACTAATGAAAAACTGTTTTTT	CASSYRDATNEKLFF
TRBV5-6	few	.	TRBJ1-1	15	TGTGCCAGCAGCAGGACCGGGATGGGGAACACTGAAGCTTTCTTT	CASSRTGMGNTEAFF
TRBV10-3	.	TRBD2	TRBJ2-5	13	TGTGCCACACTGGCGGGGGTCGGAGAGACCCAGTACTTC	CATLAGVGETQYF
TRBV7-2	.	.	TRBJ2-3	15	TGTGCCAGCAGAAGGGGTGAGCGGCCCACAGATACGCAGTATTTT	CASRRGERPTDTQYF
TRBV3-1	.	.	TRBJ2-7	14	TGTGCCAGCAGCCAAGCCGGAGACCTACTCGAGCAGTACTTC	CASSQAGDLLEQYF
TRBV19	many	.	TRBJ2-3	15	TGTGCCAGTAGTATAGGTCAGGGCCACACAGATACGCAGTATTTT	CASSIGQGHTDTQYF
TRBV6-5	once	.	TRBJ2-7	12	TGTGCCAGCAGTTACGGGTCGCAGGAAAAGTACTTC	CASSYGSQEKYF
TRBV5-8	.	TRBD2	TRBJ2-1	15	TGTGCCAGCAGCTTTCGGGGACTAGCGGGAACTGAGCAGTTCTTC	CASSFRGLAGTEQFF
TRBV7-9	.	.	TRBJ1-1	11	TGTGCCAAAGACAAGAACACTGAAGCTTTCTTT	CAKDKNTEAFF
TRBV25-1	few	.	TRBJ2-1	13	TGTGCCAGCAGTGAATGGACCGACAATGAGCAGTTCTTC	CASSEWTDNEQFF
TRBV4-3	.	.	TRBJ2-7	15	TGCGCCAGCAGCCAAGGTAAAGGAAGCTCCTACGAGCAGTACTTC	CASSQGKGSSYEQYF
TRBV12-3/TRBV12-4	.	.	TRBJ1-1	14	TGTGCCAGCAGTTTAATCCCAGGGAGTACTGAAGCTTTCTTT	CASSLIPGSTEAFF
TRBV10-3	.	.	TRBJ2-2	15	TGTGCCATCAGCCCTATGGGAGGCTCAACCGGGGAGCTGTTTTTT	CAISPMGGSTGELFF
TRBV6-4	few	TRBD2	TRBJ2-3	14	TGTGCCAGCAGTGTTGAGCGGGAGTCAGATACGCAGTATTTT	CASSVERESDTQYF
TRBV2	.	TRBD2	TRBJ2-5	14	TGTGCCAGCAGTTTACGGGACTACGGAGAGACCCAGTACTTC	CASSLRDYGETQYF
TRBV6-5	many	.	TRBJ1-3	14	TGTGCCAGCAGTTACCTGAGCTCTGGAAACACCATATATTTT	CASSYLSSGNTIYF
TRBV6-5	few	TRBD2	TRBJ2-5	17	TGTGCCAGCAGTTACTCACCGGCTAGCGGGTGGGAAGAGACCCAGTACTTC	CASSYSPASGWEETQYF
TRBV5-1	many	.	TRBJ2-3	15	TGCGCCAGCAGCTTGGTCTCCGGGAGCACAGATACGCAGTATTTT	CASSLVSGSTDTQYF
TRBV29-1	.	.	TRBJ2-7	10	TGCAGCGTTGCGACTGACGAGCAGTACTTC	CSVATDEQYF
TRBV12-3/TRBV12-4	.	TRBD1	TRBJ2-6	16	TGTGCCAGCAGTTCCCGACAGGGCTCTGGGGCCAACGTCCTGACTTTC	CASSSRQGSGANVLTF
TRBV10-3	.	TRBD1	TRBJ2-7	12	TGTGCCATCAGTGTGGACAGGGGCGAGCAGTACTTC	CAISVDRGEQYF
TRBV5-1	.	TRBD1	TRBJ2-3	15	TGCGCCAGCAGTAAAGGAACAGGGGTCACAGATACGCAGTATTTT	CASSKGTGVTDTQYF
TRBV5-1	.	TRBD1	TRBJ1-1	14	TGCGCCAGCAGATGGACAGGGGGCGTCACTGAAGCTTTCTTT	CASRWTGGVTEAFF
TRBV20-1	few	.	TRBJ1-2	12	TGCAGTGCTCCAAGGGTTGGCTATGGCTACACCTTC	CSAPRVGYGYTF
TRBV30	.	.	TRBJ2-7	13	TGTGCCTGGAGTGATATAGGACGGTACGAGCAGTACTTC	CAWSDIGRYEQYF
TRBV20-1	many	.	TRBJ2-1	18	TGCAGTGCTAGAGTAATCGGCAATAGGCGGGGAGCCTACAATGAGCAGTTCTTC	CSARVIGNRRGAYNEQFF
TRBV5-1	.	.	TRBJ2-3	14	TGCGCCAGCAGCGGTACCCACAGGGTAGATACGCAGTATTTT	CASSGTHRVDTQYF
TRBV12-3/TRBV12-4	few	TRBD1	TRBJ1-6	15	TGTGCCAGCACTACGGACAGGGACCGAATTTCACCCCTCCACTTT	CASTTDRDRISPLHF
TRBV5-1	.	.	TRBJ1-3	14	TGCGCCAGCAGCTTGGACACAGCGGGAAACACCATATATTTT	CASSLDTAGNTIYF
TRBV20-1	.	.	TRBJ2-3	14	TGCAGTGCTAGATCGCGGGGCCCCACAGATACGCAGTATTTT	CSARSRGPTDTQYF
TRBV7-2	few	.	TRBJ2-1	12	TGTGCCAGCAGCCCGGGCCCCCATGAGCAGTTCTTC	CASSPGPHEQFF
TRBV9	few	.	TRBJ2-3	16	TGTGCCAGCAGCGACATCCCCGAGGGCCACACAGATACGCAGTATTTT	CASSDIPEGHTDTQYF
TRBV7-8	.	TRBD2	TRBJ2-7	14	TGTGCCAGCAGCTCCGGACTAGCGTCCACGGTTAGGTACTTC	CASSSGLASTVRYF
TRBV29-1	.	.	TRBJ1-2	12	TGCAGCGTCAAAACAGGGAACGATGGCTACACCTTC	CSVKTGNDGYTF
TRBV12-3/TRBV12-4	.	TRBD1	TRBJ2-5	15	TGTGCCAGCAGTTGGAACAGGGGAAGGTTGGAGACCCAGTACTTC	CASSWNRGRLETQYF
TRBV15	.	TRBD2	TRBJ2-1	17	TGTGCCACCGGACAGCGGGGGGCGTCTCTCGCCTACAATGAGCAGTTCTTC	CATGQRGASLAYNEQFF
TRBV27	.	.	TRBJ2-7	12	TGTGCCAGCAGAACGACAGTGGGCGAGCAGTACTTC	CASRTTVGEQYF
TRBV20-1	.	TRBD1	TRBJ2-1	14	TGCAGTGCGTCCGGGACAGGGCCTTCTGAGGAGCAGTTCTTC	CSASGTGPSEEQFF
TRBV12-3/TRBV12-4	many	.	TRBJ1-2	13	TGTGCCAGCAGTCCAGGCGGGGGCTATGGCTACACCTTC	CASSPGGGYGYTF
TRBV7-6	.	TRBD2	TRBJ2-3	16	TGTGCCAGCAGCCCCCGGGGGGACCAATCCACAGATACGCAGTATTTT	CASSPRGDQSTDTQYF
TRBV12-3/TRBV12-4	few	.	TRBJ1-5	17	TGTGCCAGCAGTTTAGCACGGACAGCAAATAGCAATCAGCCCCAGCATTTT	CASSLARTANSNQPQHF
TRBV2	once	.	TRBJ2-3	9	TGTGCCCCCGGAGATACGCAGTATTTT	CAPGDTQYF
TRBV12-3/TRBV12-4	few	TRBD1	TRBJ1-2	14	TGTGCCAGCAGTTTACCGGCAGGGGGGTATGGCTACACCTTC	CASSLPAGGYGYTF
TRBV19	.	TRBD2	TRBJ2-7	14	TGTGCCAGTAGTAGGACTAGCCTAACCTACGAGCAGTACTTC	CASSRTSLTYEQYF
TRBV10-3	few	TRBD1	TRBJ2-7	14	TGTGCCATCAGACCCGGGACAGATATACACGAGCAGTACTTC	CAIRPGTDIHEQYF